This T cell receptor beta chain was captured by sequencing in a study of human T cells and chemical hapten exposure. Study background: An area of 2 cm by approximately 2 cm on upper inner arm skin received 2% DPC for sensitization.

In TCRdb, the RACE reads were re-called with MiXCR into one record per CDR3 protein. The table has 50,000 or so distinct CDR3 sequences, approximately 9.9% seen once. Germline CDR1 reads DFQATT; CDR2 reads SNEGSKA (reference sequence). The V segment lost 3 bases and the J segment 9 bases; nucleotides outside the gene matches: 5. There are 14 residues in the CDR3. Time point in this sample: patch test 3, about 24 weeks after DPC sensitization. As for treatment: therapeutic diphenylcyclopropenone sensitization with weekly scalp DPC. This sequence was found in a middle-aged woman with alopecia areata. Some clones in this sample may be carry-over from other donors' samples. The sequencing used whole blood, collected in connection with sensitization to the hapten diphenylcyclopropenone (DPC). This sequence joins TRBV20-1 and TRBJ2-1; 13 nucleotides agree with TRBD2. CDR3 region: CSARGLAGFGEQFF. The CDR3 DNA reads as TGCAGTGCTAGGGGACTAGCGGGGTTCGGTGAGCAGTTCTTC.